The text below deals with one T cell receptor beta chain. Its antigen is still unknown. This PCR relied on a set of 60 Vbeta primers and 13 Jbeta primers. Assay: immunoSEQ multiplex PCR; the TCRdb copy retains only in-frame clones and omits some. This table has about 69,000 clones, about 70% appearing once. The sample originates from a study of cytomegalovirus exposure and HLA in healthy donors. Though nominally healthy at sampling, donors likely had unrecorded immune exposures. Germline assignment: CDR1 SGHTA and CDR2 FQGNSA. V was pared by 5 bases and J by 5 bases, with 4 bases of the junction left unmatched. This CDR3 is built from 13 residues. Broader study findings: It is likely that the observed cluster of highly shared sequence variants was a sequencing artifact.

The TCR sequence derives from a woman aged 25 to 39 in good health and CMV-seropositive. The sample comprised PBMCs. V usage is TRBV7-2 and J usage is TRBJ1-1, with 8 bases aligning to TRBD1. This chain's CDR3 is CASSPQGATEAFF. The CDR3 nucleotides are TGTGCCAGCAGCCCCCAGGGGGCTACTGAAGCTTTCTTT.